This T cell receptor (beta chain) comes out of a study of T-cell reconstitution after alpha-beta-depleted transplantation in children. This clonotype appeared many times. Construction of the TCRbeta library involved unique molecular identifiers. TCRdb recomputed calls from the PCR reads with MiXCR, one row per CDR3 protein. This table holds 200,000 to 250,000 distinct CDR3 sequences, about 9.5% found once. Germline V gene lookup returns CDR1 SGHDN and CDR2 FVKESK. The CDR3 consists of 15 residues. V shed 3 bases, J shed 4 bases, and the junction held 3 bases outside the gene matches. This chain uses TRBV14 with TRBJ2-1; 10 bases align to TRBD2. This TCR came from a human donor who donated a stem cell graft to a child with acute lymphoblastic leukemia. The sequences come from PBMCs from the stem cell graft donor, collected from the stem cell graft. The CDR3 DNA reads TGTGCCAGCAGCCACGGGACTAGCGCGTACAATGAGCAGTTCTTC. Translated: CASSHGTSAYNEQFF.